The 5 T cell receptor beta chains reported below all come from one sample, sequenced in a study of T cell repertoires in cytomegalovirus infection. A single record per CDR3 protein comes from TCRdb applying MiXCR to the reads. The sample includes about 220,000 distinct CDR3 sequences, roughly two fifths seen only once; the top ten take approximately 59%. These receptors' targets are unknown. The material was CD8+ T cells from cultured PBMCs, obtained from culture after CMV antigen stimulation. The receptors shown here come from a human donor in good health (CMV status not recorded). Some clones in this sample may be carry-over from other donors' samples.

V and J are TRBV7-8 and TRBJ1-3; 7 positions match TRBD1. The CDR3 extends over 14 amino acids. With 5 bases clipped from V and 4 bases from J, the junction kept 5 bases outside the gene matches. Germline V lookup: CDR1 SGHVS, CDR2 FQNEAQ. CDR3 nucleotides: TGTGCCAGCAGCCTGGGACAGAAGGGAAACACCATATATTTT. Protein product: CASSLGQKGNTIYF.

CDR3 residues: CASSYSGYQSYNEQFF. CDR3 sequence (DNA): TGTGCCAGCAGTTACTCGGGGTACCAGTCCTACAATGAGCAGTTCTTC. The chain combines TRBV6-6 with TRBJ2-1; D unresolved. Between the trimmed V and J ends, which lost 0 bases and 1 base, there was a span of 10 bases. CDR3 length: 16 amino acids. Per germline, CDR1 MNHNY and CDR2 SVGAGI (reference sequence).

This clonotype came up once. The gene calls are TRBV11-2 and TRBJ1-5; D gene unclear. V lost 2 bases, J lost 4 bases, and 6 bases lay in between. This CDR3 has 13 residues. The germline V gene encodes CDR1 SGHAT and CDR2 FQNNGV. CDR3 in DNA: TGTGCCAGCAGCTTAAGCCCAAATCAGCCCCAGCATTTT. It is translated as CASSLSPNQPQHF.

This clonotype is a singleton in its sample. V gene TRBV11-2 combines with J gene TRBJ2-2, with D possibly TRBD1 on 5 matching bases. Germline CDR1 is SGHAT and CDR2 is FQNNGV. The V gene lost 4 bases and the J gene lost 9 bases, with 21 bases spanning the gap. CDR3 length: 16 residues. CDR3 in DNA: TGTGCCAGCAGCTCATTCCAGGGCACCTTTGAGAGGGAGCTGTTTTTT. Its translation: CASSSFQGTFERELFF.

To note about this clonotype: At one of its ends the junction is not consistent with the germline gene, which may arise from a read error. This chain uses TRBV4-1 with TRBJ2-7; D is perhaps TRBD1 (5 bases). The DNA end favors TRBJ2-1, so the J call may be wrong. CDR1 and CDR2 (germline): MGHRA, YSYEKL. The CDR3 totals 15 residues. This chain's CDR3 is CASSPRPRADDEQFF. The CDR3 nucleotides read TGTGCCAGCAGCCCCCGGCCCAGGGCGGACGACGAGCAGTTCTTC.